Below, 10 T cell receptor beta chains from the same sample are listed, as sequenced in a study of T cells after yellow fever vaccination. TCRdb reprocessed the 5' RACE reads via MiXCR and lists one record per CDR3 protein. The sample holds 500,000 to 550,000 distinct CDR3 sequences, less than 25% seen once. Sequencing was performed on PBMCs, taken roughly 20 days after the first yellow fever vaccination. These receptors came from a man aged 18 to 30 who received the YFV17D yellow fever vaccine.

The chain carries TRBV4-2 and TRBJ1-4; perhaps TRBD1 as D (6 bases). This CDR3 has 14 amino acids. The germline gives CDR1 LGHNA, CDR2 YNFKEQ. With 2 bases removed from V and 6 bases from J, the gap between germline ends came to 10 bases. The CDR3 coding sequence is TGTGCCAGCAGCCAAATGGGGGCGCATGAAAAACTGTTTTTT. Protein product: CASSQMGAHEKLFF.

This chain connects TRBV15 to TRBJ1-2; a possible D gene is TRBD1 (5 bases). Germline lookup yields CDR1 LNHNV and CDR2 YYDKDF (reference sequence). The CDR3 length is 16 residues. V was trimmed by 2 bases and J by 0 bases, leaving 13 bases between them. The chain's CDR3 is CATSRRGTLANYGYTF. Written as DNA, the CDR3 is TGTGCCACCAGCAGACGGGGGACCCTAGCTAACTATGGCTACACCTTC.

The gene calls are TRBV9 and TRBJ2-7, with a weak D call TRBD2 (6 bases). The CDR3 totals 15 residues. V was pared by 4 bases and J by 2 bases, with 16 bases between. The germline CDR1 and CDR2 sequences are SGDLS and YYNGEE. The CDR3 region has the DNA TGTGCCAGCAGCTCCCGGGACTCGCCGGCCTACGAGCAGTACTTC. This encodes CASSSRDSPAYEQYF.

This clonotype was observed many times. The chain recombines TRBV20-1 with TRBJ1-5; D is unresolved. V was pared by 3 bases and J by 0 bases, with 9 bases between. The CDR3 sequence is 14 residues long. Germline values: CDR1 DFQATT, CDR2 SNEGSKA (reference sequence). The CDR3 is CSASVGPSNQPQHF. The CDR3 DNA is TGCAGTGCTAGCGTAGGCCCTAGCAATCAGCCCCAGCATTTT.

This chain uses TRBV28 with TRBJ2-3, with a tentative D call TRBD2 (5 bases). The germline gives CDR1 MDHEN, CDR2 SYDVKM. V was pared by 3 bases and J by 6 bases, with 10 bases between. The CDR3 length is 13 residues. The CDR3 DNA follows: TGTGCCAGCAGTTTCCCGGACTCCGATACGCAGTATTTT. Protein: CASSFPDSDTQYF.

The J gene is TRBJ2-5, the V gene TRBV3-1; a possible D gene is TRBD2 (7 bases). The CDR3 runs 15 residues. V lost 3 bases and J 2 bases, leaving 13 bases between the germline ends. Germline CDR1 and CDR2: LGHDT and YNNKEL (reference sequence). The DNA for the CDR3 is TGTGCCAGCAGCCAGTTGGGAGGGGGGCAAGAGACCCAGTACTTC. Residues: CASSQLGGGQETQYF.

The chain combines TRBV6-5 with TRBJ2-5; D possibly uses TRBD1 or TRBD2 (6 bases each). In germline, CDR1 is MNHEY, CDR2 SVGAGI. This CDR3 comprises 18 residues. V shed 0 bases and J shed 5 bases, with 22 bases lying between them. CDR3 in DNA: TGTGCCAGCAGTTACTCTTTCTTCGGGTTGGGGGCGGGGGAGACCCAGTACTTC. Translating it yields CASSYSFFGLGAGETQYF.

The chain uses TRBV20-1 and TRBJ1-1; D not certain. In germline, CDR1 is DFQATT, CDR2 SNEGSKA (reference sequence). The CDR3 sequence is 13 residues long. The V end was cut by 1 base, the J end by 0 bases, with 6 bases between. The CDR3 coding sequence is TGCAGTGCTAGAGGTTGGGTGAACACTGAAGCTTTCTTT. Protein product: CSARGWVNTEAFF.

This clonotype appeared a few times. The chain uses TRBV5-8 and TRBJ2-3, with 7 nucleotides matching TRBD2. CDR3 size: 16 residues. V shed 4 bases, J shed 0 bases, and the junction held 8 bases outside the gene matches. CDR1 and CDR2 from the germline V gene are SGHTS and YDEGEE. The CDR3 DNA follows: TGTGCCAGCAGCCCGGGACTACTTTCTAGCACAGATACGCAGTATTTT. This translates into CASSPGLLSSTDTQYF.

Written as DNA, the CDR3 is TGTGCCAGCAGCCAAGATATCCGGACAGGAGTCTACGAGCAGTACTTC. Translating it yields CASSQDIRTGVYEQYF. This chain links TRBV4-2 with TRBJ2-7; TRBD1 aligns across 7 bases. The CDR3 has 16 residues. Germline-derived CDR1 and CDR2 are LGHNA and YNFKEQ. V lost 0 bases and J lost 3; bases outside the gene matches: 8.